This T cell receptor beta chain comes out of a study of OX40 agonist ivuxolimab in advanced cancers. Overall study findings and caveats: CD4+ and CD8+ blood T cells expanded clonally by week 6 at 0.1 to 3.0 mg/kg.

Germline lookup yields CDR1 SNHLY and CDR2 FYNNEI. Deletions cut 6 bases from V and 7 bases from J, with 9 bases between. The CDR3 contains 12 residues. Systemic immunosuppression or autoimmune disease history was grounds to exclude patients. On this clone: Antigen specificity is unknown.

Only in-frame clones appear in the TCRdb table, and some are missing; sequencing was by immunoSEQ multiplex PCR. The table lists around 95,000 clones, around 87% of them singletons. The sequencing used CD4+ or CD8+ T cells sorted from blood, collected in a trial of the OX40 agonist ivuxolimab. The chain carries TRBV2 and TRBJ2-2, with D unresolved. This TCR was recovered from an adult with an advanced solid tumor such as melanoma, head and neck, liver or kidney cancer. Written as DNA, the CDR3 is TGTGCCAGCAGCGTAGCAGTCGGGGAGCTGTTTTTT. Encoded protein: CASSVAVGELFF. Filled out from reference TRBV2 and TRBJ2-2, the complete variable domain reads EPEVTQTPSHQVTQMGQEVILRCVPISNHLYFYWYRQILGQKVEFLVSFYNNEISEKSEIFDDQFSVERPDGSNFTLKIRSTKLEDSAMYFCASSVAVGELFFGEGSRLTVL.